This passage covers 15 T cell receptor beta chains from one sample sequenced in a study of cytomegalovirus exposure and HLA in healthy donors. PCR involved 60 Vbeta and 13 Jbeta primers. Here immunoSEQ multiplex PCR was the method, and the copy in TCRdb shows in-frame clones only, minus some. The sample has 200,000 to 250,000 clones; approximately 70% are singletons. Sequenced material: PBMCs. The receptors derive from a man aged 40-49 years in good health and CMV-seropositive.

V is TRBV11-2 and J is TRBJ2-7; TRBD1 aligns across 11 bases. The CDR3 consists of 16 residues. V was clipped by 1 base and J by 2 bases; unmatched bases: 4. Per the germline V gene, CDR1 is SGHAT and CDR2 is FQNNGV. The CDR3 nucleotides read TGTGCCAGCAGCTTAGTATCGGGACAGGGGGCCTACGAGCAGTACTTC. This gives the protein CASSLVSGQGAYEQYF.

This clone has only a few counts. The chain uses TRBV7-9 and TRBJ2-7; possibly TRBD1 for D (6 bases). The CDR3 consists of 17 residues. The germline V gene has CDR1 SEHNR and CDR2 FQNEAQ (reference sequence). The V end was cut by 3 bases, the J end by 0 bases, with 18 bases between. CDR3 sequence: CASSFSSWDTFSYEQYF. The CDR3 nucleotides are TGTGCCAGCAGCTTCTCGTCGTGGGACACCTTCTCCTACGAGCAGTACTTC.

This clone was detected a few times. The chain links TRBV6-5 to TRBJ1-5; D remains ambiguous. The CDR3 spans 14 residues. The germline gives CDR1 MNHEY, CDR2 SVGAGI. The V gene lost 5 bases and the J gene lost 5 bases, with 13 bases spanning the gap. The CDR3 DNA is TGTGCCAGCAGTGAGAACAGTCCCCATCAGCCCCAGCATTTT. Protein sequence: CASSENSPHQPQHF.

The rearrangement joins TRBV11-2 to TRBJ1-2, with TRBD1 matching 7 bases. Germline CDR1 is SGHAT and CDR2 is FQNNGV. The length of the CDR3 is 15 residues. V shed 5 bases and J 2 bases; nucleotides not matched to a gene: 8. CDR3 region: CASSHGQEGNYGYTF. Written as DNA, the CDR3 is TGTGCCAGCAGCCACGGACAGGAAGGAAACTATGGCTACACCTTC. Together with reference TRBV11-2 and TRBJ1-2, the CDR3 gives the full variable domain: EAGVAQSPRYKIIEKRQSVAFWCNPISGHATLYWYQQILGQGPKLLIQFQNNGVVDDSQLPKDRFSAERLKGVDSTLKIQPAKLEDSAVYLCASSHGQEGNYGYTFGSGTRLTVV.

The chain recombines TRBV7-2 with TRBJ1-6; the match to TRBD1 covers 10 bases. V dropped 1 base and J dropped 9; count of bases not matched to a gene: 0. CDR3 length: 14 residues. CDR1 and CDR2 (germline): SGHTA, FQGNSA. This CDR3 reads CASSLGTGGSPLHF. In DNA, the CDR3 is TGTGCCAGCAGCTTAGGGACAGGGGGTTCACCCCTCCACTTT.

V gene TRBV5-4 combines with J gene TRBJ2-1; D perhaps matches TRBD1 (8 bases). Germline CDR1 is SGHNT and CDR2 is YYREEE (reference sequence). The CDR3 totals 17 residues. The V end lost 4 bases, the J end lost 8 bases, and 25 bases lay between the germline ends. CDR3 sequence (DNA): TGTGCCAGCAGCCAGGGGGCGACATTTCCTAGCGGCGATGAGCAGTTCTTC. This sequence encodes CASSQGATFPSGDEQFF.

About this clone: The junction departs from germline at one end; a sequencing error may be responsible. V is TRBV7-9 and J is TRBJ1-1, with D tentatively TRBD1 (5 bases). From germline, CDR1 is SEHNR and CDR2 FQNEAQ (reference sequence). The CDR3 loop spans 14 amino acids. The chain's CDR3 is CSSSRTFPNTEAFF. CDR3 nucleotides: TGTTCCAGCAGCCGGACATTTCCAAACACTGAAGCTTTCTTT.

Here the CDR3 reads CASTRREGNTEAFF. The CDR3 DNA follows: TGTGCCAGTACTAGACGGGAGGGGAACACTGAAGCTTTCTTT. The chain links TRBV19 to TRBJ1-1; D uncertain. Trimming pared 7 bases from V and 1 base from J, leaving 13 bases between. The CDR3 is 14 residues long. Germline-derived CDR1 and CDR2 are LNHDA and SQIVND (reference sequence).

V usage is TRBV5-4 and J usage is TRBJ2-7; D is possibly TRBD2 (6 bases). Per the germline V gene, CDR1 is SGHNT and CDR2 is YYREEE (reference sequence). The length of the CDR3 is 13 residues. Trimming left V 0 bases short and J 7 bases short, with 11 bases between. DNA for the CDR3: TGTGCCAGCAGCTTGGCGGGGGATCTTGAGCAGTACTTC. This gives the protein CASSLAGDLEQYF.

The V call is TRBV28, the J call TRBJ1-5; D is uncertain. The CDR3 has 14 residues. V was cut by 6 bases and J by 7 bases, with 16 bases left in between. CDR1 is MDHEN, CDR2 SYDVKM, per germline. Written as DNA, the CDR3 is TGTGCCAGCAGACTAGGTCCATGGTTCCAGCCCCAGCATTTT. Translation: CASRLGPWFQPQHF.

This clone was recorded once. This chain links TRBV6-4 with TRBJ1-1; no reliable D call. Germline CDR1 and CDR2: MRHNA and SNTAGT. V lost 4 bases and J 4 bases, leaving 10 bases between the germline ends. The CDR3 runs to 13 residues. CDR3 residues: CASSVEAGTEAFF. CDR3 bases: TGTGCCAGCAGTGTGGAGGCAGGCACTGAAGCTTTCTTT.

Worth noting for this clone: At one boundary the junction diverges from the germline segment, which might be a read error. In DNA, the CDR3 is TGTTCCAGCAGCCCCGCAGGGGACGTCTATGGCTACACCTTC. Its translation: CSSSPAGDVYGYTF. This chain joins TRBV7-9 and TRBJ1-2, with D possibly TRBD1 on 6 matching bases. From germline, CDR1 is SEHNR and CDR2 FQNEAQ (reference sequence). The CDR3 is 14 residues long.

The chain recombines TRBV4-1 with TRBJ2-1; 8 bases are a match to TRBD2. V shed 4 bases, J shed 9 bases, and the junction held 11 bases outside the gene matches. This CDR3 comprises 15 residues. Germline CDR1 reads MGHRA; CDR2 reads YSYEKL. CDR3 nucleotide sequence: TGCGCCAGCAGCCCCCGACCGGGACTAGTCTCTGAGCAGTTCTTC. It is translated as CASSPRPGLVSEQFF.

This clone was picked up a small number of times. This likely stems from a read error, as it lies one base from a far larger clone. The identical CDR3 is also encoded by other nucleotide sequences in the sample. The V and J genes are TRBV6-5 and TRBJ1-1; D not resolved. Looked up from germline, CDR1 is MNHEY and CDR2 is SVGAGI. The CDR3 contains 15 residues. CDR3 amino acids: CASSYSSGGNTEAFF. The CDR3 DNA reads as TGCGCCAGCAGTTACTCGAGTGGAGGTAACACTGAAGCTTTCTTT.

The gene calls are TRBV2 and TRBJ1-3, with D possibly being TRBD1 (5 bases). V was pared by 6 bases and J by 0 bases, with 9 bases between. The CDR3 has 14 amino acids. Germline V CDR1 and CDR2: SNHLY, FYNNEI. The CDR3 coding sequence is TGTGCCAGCAGAGGGGAAACCTCTGGAAACACCATATATTTT. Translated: CASRGETSGNTIYF. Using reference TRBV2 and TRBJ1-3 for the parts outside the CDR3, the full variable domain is EPEVTQTPSHQVTQMGQEVILRCVPISNHLYFYWYRQILGQKVEFLVSFYNNEISEKSEIFDDQFSVERPDGSNFTLKIRSTKLEDSAMYFCASRGETSGNTIYFGEGSWLTVV.